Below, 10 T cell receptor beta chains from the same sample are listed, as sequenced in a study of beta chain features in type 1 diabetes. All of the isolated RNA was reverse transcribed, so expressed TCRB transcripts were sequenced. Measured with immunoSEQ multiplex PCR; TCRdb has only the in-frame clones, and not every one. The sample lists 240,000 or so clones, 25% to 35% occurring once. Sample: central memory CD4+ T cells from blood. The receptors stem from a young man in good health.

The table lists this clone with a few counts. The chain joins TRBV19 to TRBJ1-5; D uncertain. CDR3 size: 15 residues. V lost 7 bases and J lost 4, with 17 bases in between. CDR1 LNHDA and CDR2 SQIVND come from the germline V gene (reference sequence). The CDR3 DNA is TGTGCCAGTATGACGGGGTCACTCGGGAATCAGCCCCAGCATTTT. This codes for CASMTGSLGNQPQHF.

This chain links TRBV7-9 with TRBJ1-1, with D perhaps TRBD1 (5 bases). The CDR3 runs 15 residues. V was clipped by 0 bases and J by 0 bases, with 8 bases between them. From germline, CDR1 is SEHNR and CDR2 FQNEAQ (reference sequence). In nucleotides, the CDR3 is TGTGCCAGCAGCTTAGCGGGACGGATGAACACTGAAGCTTTCTTT. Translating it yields CASSLAGRMNTEAFF. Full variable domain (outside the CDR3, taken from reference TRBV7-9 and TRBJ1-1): DTGVSQNPRHKITKRGQNVTFRCDPISEHNRLYWYRQTLGQGPEFLTYFQNEAQLEKSRLLSDRFSAERPKGSFSTLEIQRTEQGDSAMYLCASSLAGRMNTEAFFGQGTRLTVV.

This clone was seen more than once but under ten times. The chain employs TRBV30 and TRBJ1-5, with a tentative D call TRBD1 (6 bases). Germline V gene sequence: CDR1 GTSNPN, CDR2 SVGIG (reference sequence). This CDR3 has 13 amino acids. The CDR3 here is CATGPGGSQPQHF. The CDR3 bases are TGTGCAACCGGGCCGGGGGGCAGTCAGCCCCAGCATTTT.

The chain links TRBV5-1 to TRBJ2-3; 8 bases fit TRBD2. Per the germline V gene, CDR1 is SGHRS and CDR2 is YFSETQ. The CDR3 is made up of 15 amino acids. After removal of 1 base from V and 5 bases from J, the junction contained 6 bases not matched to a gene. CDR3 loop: CASSLPAGERDTQYF. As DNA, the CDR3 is TGCGCCAGCAGCTTGCCAGCGGGAGAGCGAGATACGCAGTATTTT.

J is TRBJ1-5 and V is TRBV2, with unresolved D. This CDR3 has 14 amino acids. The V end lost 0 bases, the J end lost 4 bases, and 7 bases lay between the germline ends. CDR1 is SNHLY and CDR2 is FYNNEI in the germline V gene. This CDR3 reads CASSEALMNQPQHF. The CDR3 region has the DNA TGTGCCAGCAGTGAAGCGCTCATGAATCAGCCCCAGCATTTT.

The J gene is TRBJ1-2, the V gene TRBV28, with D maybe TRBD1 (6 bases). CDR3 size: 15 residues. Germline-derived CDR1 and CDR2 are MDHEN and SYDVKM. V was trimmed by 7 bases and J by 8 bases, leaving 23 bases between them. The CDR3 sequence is CASTLGGGGKGGYTF. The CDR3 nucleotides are TGTGCCAGCACCCTAGGGGGGGGCGGCAAAGGCGGCTACACCTTC.

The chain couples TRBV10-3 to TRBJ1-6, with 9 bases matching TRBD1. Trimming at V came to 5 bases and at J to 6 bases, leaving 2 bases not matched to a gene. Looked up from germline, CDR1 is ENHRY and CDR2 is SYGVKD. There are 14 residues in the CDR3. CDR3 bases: TGTGCCATCAGTCCGGACAGGGGTAATTCACCCCTCCACTTT. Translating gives CAISPDRGNSPLHF.

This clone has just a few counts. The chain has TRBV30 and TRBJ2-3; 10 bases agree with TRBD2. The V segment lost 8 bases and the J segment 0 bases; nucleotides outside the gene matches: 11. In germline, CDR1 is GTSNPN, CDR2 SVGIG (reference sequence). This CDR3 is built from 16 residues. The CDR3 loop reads CALASRAGGSTDTQYF. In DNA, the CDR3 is TGTGCCCTCGCGTCGCGAGCGGGGGGGAGCACAGATACGCAGTATTTT. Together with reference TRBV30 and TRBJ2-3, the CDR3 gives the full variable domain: SQTIHQWPATLVQPVGSPLSLECTVEGTSNPNLYWYRQAAGRGLQLLFYSVGIGQISSEVPQNLSASRPQDRQFILSSKKLLLSDSGFYLCALASRAGGSTDTQYFGPGTRLTVL.

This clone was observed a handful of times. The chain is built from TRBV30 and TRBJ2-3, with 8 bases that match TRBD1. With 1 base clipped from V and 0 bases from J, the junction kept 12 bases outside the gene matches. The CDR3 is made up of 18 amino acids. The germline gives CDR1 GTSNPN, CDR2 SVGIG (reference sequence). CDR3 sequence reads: CAWSDRDRRQKSTDTQYF. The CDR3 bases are TGTGCCTGGAGTGACCGGGACAGGCGACAGAAAAGCACAGATACGCAGTATTTT.

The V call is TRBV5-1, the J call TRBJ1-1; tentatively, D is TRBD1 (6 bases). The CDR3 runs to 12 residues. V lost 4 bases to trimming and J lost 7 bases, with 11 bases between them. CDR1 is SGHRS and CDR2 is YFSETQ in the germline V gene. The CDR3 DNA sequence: TGCGCCAGCAGCCTGGACAGTCGTGAAGCTTTCTTT. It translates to CASSLDSREAFF. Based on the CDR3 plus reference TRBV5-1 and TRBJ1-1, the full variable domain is KAGVTQTPRYLIKTRGQQVTLSCSPISGHRSVSWYQQTPGQGLQFLFEYFSETQRNKGNFPGRFSGRQFSNSRSEMNVSTLELGDSALYLCASSLDSREAFFGQGTRLTVV.